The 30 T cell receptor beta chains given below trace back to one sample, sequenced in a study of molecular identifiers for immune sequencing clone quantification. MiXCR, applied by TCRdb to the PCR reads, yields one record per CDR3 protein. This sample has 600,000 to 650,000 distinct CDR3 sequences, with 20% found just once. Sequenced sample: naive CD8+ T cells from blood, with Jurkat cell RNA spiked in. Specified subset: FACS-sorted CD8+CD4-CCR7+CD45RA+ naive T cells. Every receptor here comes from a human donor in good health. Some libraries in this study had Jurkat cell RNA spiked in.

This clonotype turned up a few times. The CDR3 DNA is TGTGCCAGCCGAGAACTAGCGGGGGGGCCGGTTGAGCAGTTCTTC. Its protein is CASRELAGGPVEQFF. V usage is TRBV27 and J usage is TRBJ2-1; 13 nucleotides agree with TRBD2. Germline trimming cut 8 bases from V and 9 bases from J; bases unmatched to any gene: 10. This CDR3 comprises 15 residues. Germline assignment: CDR1 MNHEY and CDR2 SMNVEV (reference sequence).

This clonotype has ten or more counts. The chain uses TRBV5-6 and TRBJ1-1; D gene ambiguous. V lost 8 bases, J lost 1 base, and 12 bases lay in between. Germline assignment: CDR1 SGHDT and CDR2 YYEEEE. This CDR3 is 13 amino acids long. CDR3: CASNDAGNTEAFF. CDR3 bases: TGTGCCAGTAACGACGCAGGGAACACTGAAGCTTTCTTT.

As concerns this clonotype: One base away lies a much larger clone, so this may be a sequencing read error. CDR3 sequence reads: CASSEESGSTETFF. In nucleotides, the CDR3 is TGTGCCAGCAGTGAAGAGTCGGGGAGCACTGAAACTTTCTTT. The chain has TRBV27 and TRBJ1-1; the D is unclear. There are 14 residues in the CDR3. Germline V CDR1 and CDR2: MNHEY, SMNVEV (reference sequence).

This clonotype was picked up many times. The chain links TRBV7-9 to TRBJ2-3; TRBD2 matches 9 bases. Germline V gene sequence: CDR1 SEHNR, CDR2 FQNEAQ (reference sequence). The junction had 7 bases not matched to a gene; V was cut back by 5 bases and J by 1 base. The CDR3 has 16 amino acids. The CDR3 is CASSARTSEGTDTQYF. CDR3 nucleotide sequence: TGTGCCAGCAGCGCCCGGACTAGCGAGGGCACAGATACGCAGTATTTT.

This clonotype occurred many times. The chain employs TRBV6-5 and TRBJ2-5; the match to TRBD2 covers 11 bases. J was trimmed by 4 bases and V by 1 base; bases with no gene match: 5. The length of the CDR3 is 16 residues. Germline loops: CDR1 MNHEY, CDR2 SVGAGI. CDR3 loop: CASSYLGLAGGETQYF. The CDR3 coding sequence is TGTGCCAGCAGTTACTTAGGGCTAGCGGGAGGAGAGACCCAGTACTTC.

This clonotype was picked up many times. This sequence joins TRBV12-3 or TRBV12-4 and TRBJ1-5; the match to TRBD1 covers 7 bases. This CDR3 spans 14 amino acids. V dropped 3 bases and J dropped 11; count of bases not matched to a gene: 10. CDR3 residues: CASSLEGPQGAQHF. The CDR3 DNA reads TGTGCCAGCAGTTTGGAGGGCCCCCAGGGGGCCCAGCATTTT.

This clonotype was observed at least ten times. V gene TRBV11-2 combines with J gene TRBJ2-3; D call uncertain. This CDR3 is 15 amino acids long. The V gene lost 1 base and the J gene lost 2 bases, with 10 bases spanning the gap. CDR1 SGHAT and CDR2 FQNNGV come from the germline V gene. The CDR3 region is CASSLGVGPTDTQYF. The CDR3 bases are TGTGCCAGCAGCTTAGGGGTAGGGCCCACAGATACGCAGTATTTT.

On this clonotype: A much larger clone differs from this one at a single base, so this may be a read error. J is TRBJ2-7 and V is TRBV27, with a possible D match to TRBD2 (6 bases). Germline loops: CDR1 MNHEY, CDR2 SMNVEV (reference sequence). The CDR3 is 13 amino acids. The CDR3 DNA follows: TGTGCCAGCAACGCCCGGGGGAACTACGTGCAGTACTTC. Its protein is CASNARGNYVQYF.

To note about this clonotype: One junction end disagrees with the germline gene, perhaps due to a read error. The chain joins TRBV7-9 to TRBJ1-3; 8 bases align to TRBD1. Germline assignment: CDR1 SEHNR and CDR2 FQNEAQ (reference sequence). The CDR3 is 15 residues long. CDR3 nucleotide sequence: TGTGCCGGCAGCTTCGACAGGGGTGGTGGAAACACCATATATTTT. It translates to CAGSFDRGGGNTIYF.

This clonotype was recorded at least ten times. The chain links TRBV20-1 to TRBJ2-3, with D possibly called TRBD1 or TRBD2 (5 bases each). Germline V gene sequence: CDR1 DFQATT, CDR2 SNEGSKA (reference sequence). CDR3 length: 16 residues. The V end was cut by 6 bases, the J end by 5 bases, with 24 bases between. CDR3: CSADAIYGTNIDTQYF. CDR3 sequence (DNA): TGCAGTGCAGACGCTATTTACGGGACCAACATAGATACGCAGTATTTT.

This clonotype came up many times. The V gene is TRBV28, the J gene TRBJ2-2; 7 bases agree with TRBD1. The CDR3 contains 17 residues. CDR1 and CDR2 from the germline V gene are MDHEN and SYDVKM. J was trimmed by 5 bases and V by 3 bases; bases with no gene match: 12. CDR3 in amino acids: CASSLSPTGVGTGELFF. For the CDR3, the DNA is TGTGCCAGCAGTTTGTCTCCAACAGGGGTCGGAACCGGGGAGCTGTTTTTT.

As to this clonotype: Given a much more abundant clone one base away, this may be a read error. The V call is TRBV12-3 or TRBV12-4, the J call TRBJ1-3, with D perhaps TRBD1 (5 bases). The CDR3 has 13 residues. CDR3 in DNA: TGTGCCAGCAGTTTGGGGCCAGGAAGCACCATATATTTT. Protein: CASSLGPGSTIYF.

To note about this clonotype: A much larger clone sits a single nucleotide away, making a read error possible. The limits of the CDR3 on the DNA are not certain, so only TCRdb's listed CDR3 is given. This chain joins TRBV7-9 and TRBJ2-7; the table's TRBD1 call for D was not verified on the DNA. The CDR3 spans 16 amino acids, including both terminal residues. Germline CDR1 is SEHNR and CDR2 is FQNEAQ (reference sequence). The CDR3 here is CASSFASGTFLLGKYF.

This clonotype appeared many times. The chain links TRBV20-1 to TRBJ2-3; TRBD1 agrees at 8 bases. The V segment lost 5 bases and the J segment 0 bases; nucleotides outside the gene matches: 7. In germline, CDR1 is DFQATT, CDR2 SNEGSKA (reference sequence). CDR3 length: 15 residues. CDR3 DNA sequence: TGCAGTGCTTACCGACAGGGGACTAGCACAGATACGCAGTATTTT. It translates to CSAYRQGTSTDTQYF.

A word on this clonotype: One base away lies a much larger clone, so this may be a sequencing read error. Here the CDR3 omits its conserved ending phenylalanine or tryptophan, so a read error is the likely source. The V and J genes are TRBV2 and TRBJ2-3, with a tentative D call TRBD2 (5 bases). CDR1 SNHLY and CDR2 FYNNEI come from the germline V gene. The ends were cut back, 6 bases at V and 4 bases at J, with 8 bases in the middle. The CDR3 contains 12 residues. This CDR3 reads CASRVSADTQYV. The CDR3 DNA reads TGTGCCAGCAGGGTTAGCGCAGATACGCAGTATGTT.

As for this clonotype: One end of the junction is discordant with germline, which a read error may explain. CDR3 sequence: CASKTGTRDTGELVF. CDR3 coding DNA: TGTGCCAGTAAAACGGGGACCAGGGACACCGGGGAGCTGGTTTTT. The rearrangement links TRBV19 to TRBJ2-2; D perhaps matches TRBD1 (6 bases). The CDR3 has 15 residues. Per germline, CDR1 LNHDA and CDR2 SQIVND (reference sequence).

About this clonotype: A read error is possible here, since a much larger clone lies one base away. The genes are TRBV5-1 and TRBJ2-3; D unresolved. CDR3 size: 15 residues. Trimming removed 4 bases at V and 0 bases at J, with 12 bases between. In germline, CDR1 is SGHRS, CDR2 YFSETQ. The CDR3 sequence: CASSPYRVSTDTQYF. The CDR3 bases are TGCGCCAGCAGCCCCTACAGAGTTAGCACAGATACGCAGTATTTT.

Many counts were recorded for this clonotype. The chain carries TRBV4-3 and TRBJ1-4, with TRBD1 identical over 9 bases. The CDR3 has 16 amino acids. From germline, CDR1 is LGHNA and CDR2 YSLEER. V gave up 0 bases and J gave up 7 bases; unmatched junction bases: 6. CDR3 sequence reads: CASSQDRDRDSEKLFF. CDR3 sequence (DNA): TGCGCCAGCAGCCAAGACCGGGACAGGGATTCTGAAAAACTGTTTTTT.

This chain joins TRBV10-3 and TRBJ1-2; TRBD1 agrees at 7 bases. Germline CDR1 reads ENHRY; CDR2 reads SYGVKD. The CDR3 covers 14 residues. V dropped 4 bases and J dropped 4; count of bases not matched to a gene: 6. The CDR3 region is CAISGQGVVYGYTF. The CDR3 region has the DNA TGTGCCATCAGTGGACAGGGAGTGGTCTATGGCTACACCTTC.

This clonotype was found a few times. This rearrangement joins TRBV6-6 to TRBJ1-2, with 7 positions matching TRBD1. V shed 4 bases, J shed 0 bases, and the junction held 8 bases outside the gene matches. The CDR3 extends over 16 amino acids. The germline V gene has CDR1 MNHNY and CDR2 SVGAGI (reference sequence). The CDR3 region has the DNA TGTGCCAGCAGTTTAGAGAAGGGACAGACTAACTATGGCTACACCTTC. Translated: CASSLEKGQTNYGYTF.

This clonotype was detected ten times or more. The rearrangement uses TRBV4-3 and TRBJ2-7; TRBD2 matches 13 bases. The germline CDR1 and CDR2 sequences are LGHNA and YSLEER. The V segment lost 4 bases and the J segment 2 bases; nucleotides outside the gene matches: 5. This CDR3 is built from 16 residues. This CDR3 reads CASSPTLAGGAYEQYF. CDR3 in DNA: TGCGCCAGCAGCCCCACACTAGCGGGAGGGGCCTACGAGCAGTACTTC.

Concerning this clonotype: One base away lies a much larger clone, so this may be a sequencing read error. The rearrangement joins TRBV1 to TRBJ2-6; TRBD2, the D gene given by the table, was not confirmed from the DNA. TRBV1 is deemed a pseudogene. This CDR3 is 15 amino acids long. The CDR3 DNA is TGCACCAGCAGCCTGGGCCTCTCTGGGGCCAACGTCCTGACTTTC. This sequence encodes CTSSLGLSGANVLTF.

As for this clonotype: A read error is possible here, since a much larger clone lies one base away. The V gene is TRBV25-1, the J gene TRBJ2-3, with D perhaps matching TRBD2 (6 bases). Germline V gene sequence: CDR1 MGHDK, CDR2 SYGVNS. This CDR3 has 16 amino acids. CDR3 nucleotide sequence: TGTGCCAGCAGTGATGTCCCGGGTACTAGCACAGGTACGCAGTATTTT. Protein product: CASSDVPGTSTGTQYF. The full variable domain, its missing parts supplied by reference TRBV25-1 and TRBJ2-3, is EADIYQTPRYLVIGTGKKITLECSQTMGHDKMYWYQQDPGMELHLIHYSYGVNSTEKGDLSSESTVSRIRTEHFPLTLESARPSHTSQYLCASSDVPGTSTGTQYFGPGTRLTVL.

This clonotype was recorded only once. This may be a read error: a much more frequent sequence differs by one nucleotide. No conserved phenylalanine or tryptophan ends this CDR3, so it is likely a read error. The CDR3, as DNA: TGCGCCAGCAGGCCACTCGGGACAGGGTACAATGAGCAGTTCCTC. Protein: CASRPLGTGYNEQFL. V gene TRBV4-1 combines with J gene TRBJ2-1; 9 nucleotides match TRBD1. In germline, CDR1 is MGHRA, CDR2 YSYEKL. The CDR3 totals 15 residues. The V and J ends lost 6 bases and 4 bases, in that order; junction bases with no gene match: 7.

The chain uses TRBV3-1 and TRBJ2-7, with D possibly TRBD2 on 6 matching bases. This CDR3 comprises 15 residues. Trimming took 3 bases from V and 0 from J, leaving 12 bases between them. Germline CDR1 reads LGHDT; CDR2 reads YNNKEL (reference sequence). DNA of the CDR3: TGTGCCAGCAGCCAGGACCAGACTAGCTCCTACGAGCAGTACTTC. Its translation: CASSQDQTSSYEQYF.

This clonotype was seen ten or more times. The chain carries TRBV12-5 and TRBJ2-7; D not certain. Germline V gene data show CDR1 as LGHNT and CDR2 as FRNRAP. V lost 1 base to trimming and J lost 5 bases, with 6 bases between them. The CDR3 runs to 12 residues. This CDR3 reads CASGLGYNEQYF. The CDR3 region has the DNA TGTGCTAGTGGTTTGGGGTACAACGAGCAGTACTTC.

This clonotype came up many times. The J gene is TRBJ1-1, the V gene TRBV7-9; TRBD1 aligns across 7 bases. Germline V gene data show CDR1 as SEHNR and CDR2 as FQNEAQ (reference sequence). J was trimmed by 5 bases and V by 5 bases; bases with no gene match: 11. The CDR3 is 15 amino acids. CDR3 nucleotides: TGTGCCAGCAGCCGTTTCGCGACAGGGAATACTGAAGCTTTCTTT. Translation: CASSRFATGNTEAFF.

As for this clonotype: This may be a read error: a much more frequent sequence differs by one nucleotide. CDR3 bases: TGTGCCAGCAGTTCGCTACAGGGGGTATGGACAGATACGCAGTGTTTT. It translates to CASSSLQGVWTDTQCF. The chain joins TRBV6-2 or TRBV6-3 to TRBJ2-3, with 8 bases matching TRBD1. Germline CDR1 is MNHEY and CDR2 is SVGEGT. The CDR3 contains 16 residues.

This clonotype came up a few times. The CDR3 DNA reads as TGTGCCAGCAGTGGTACAGGGTCAGAGACCCAGTACTTC. Translated, it gives CASSGTGSETQYF. The gene calls are TRBV6-5 and TRBJ2-5, with D possibly being TRBD1 (6 bases). Germline V gene lookup returns CDR1 MNHEY and CDR2 SVGAGI. V was trimmed by 5 bases and J by 4 bases, leaving 11 bases between them. This CDR3 has 13 residues.

CDR3 in amino acids: CASIRHNEQFF. The CDR3 DNA sequence: TGTGCCAGCATAAGGCACAATGAGCAGTTCTTC. The chain joins TRBV12-3 or TRBV12-4 to TRBJ2-1; D is uncertain. Trimming removed 7 bases from V and 5 bases from J, with 6 bases in between. CDR3 length: 11 residues.